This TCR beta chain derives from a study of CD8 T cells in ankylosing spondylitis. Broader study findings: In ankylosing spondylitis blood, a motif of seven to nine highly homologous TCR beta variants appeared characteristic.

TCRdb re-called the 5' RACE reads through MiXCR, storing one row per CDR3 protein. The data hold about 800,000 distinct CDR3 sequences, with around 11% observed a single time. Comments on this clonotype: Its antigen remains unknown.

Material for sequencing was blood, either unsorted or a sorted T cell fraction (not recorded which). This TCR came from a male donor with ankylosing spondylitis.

The CDR3 coding sequence is TGTGCCAGCAGCTTAGGGGACAGTAGCCTAACCTACGAGCAGTACTTC. It codes for CASSLGDSSLTYEQYF. The V gene is TRBV11-1, the J gene TRBJ2-7; 7 bases align to TRBD1. The CDR3 is 16 amino acids. V was pared by 1 base and J by 2 bases, with 8 bases of the junction left unmatched. CDR1 and CDR2 (germline): SGHAT, FQDESV (reference sequence).